These 17 T cell receptor beta chains originate from one sample sequenced in a study of Graves' ophthalmopathy and Graves' hyperthyroidism. RNA transcripts yielded amplified TCR beta CDR3 regions. Following a first-round RT-PCR that used HTBI primers, a second-round multiplex PCR was carried out. TCRdb fed the multiplex PCR reads into MiXCR, producing one record per CDR3 protein. The repertoire holds over 650,000 distinct CDR3 sequences, with roughly 39% as singletons. Sequencing used peripheral blood. These receptors all come from an adult man with Graves' ophthalmopathy.

This clonotype was counted only a few times. The chain employs TRBV5-5 and TRBJ2-7, with D perhaps matching TRBD1 or TRBD2 (5 bases each). The germline V gene encodes CDR1 SGHKS and CDR2 YYEKEE (reference sequence). The CDR3 is 14 amino acids. The V gene lost 3 bases and the J gene lost 2 bases, with 12 bases spanning the gap. The CDR3 sequence is CASSSWDGPYEQYF. The CDR3 DNA follows: TGTGCCAGCAGCTCCTGGGACGGCCCCTACGAGCAGTACTTC.

Written as DNA, the CDR3 is TGTGCCAGCAGCTTAGCCGGGACAGGGTACGGTTCACCCCTCCACTTT. Translated: CASSLAGTGYGSPLHF. V usage is TRBV7-6 and J usage is TRBJ1-6; 9 bases are shared with TRBD1. CDR3 length: 16 residues. Germline V gene data show CDR1 as SGHVS and CDR2 as FNYEAQ. The ends lost 0 bases at V and 9 bases at J; junction bases unmatched: 6.

Notes on this clonotype: A junction boundary mismatches the germline segment, possibly from a read error. The V and J genes are TRBV10-3 and TRBJ1-2, with 7 bases aligning to TRBD1. From germline, CDR1 is ENHRY and CDR2 SYGVKD. The CDR3 runs to 16 residues. The CDR3 reads CASSEEDRTPRNGYTF. In DNA, the CDR3 is TGTGCCAGCAGTGAAGAGGACAGGACCCCACGTAATGGCTACACCTTC.

This clonotype was counted at least ten times. The V call is TRBV7-2, the J call TRBJ2-7; no reliable D call. V gave up 5 bases and J gave up 6 bases, with 14 bases separating them. The germline CDR1 and CDR2 sequences are SGHTA and FQGNSA. CDR3 length: 13 amino acids. The CDR3 here is CASSPGRPGEQYF. The CDR3 DNA follows: TGTGCCAGCAGCCCCGGACGGCCGGGCGAGCAGTACTTC. Together with reference TRBV7-2 and TRBJ2-7, the CDR3 gives the full variable domain: GAGVSQSPSNKVTEKGKDVELRCDPISGHTALYWYRQSLGQGLEFLIYFQGNSAPDKSGLPSDRFSAERTGGSVSTLTIQRTQQEDSAVYLCASSPGRPGEQYFGPGTRLTVT.

This clonotype was found once. The final CDR3 position lacks the conserved phenylalanine or tryptophan, pointing to a likely read error. The DNA is omitted, as the CDR3 cannot be located on it reliably, and the CDR3 follows TCRdb's listing. This chain links TRBV12-3 or TRBV12-4 with TRBJ2-7; the table's D call, TRBD2, was not checked against the DNA. The CDR3 numbers 10 amino acids, ends counted. CDR3 residues: CASGWVLQLC.

For this clonotype: A much larger clone differs from this one at a single base, so this may be a read error. The chain is built from TRBV19 and TRBJ2-5; no clear D. The CDR3 covers 14 residues. Germline V CDR1 and CDR2: LNHDA, SQIVND (reference sequence). The CDR3 here is CASSIVAQKEAQYF. Written as DNA, the CDR3 is TGTGCCAGTAGTATAGTGGCCCAAAAAGAGGCCCAGTACTTC.

The chain links TRBV6-5 to TRBJ2-2; D uncertain. V lost 3 bases and J lost 1, with 9 bases in between. Germline V gives CDR1 MNHEY, CDR2 SVGAGI. The CDR3 consists of 15 residues. CDR3 residues: CASSYWQENTGELFF. In nucleotides, the CDR3 is TGTGCCAGCAGTTATTGGCAAGAGAACACCGGGGAGCTGTTTTTT.

This clonotype was detected ten times or more. The J gene is TRBJ1-6, the V gene TRBV5-8; TRBD1 matches at 7 bases. The CDR3 sequence is 14 residues long. Losses at the gene ends were 0 bases for V and 11 bases for J; bases not matched to a gene: 5. Per germline, CDR1 SGHTS and CDR2 YDEGEE. In DNA, the CDR3 is TGTGCCAGCAGCTTGGGGACAGGAGAGGCACCCCTCCACTTT. Translating gives CASSLGTGEAPLHF. The full variable domain, rest sourced from reference TRBV5-8 and TRBJ1-6, is EAGVTQSPTHLIKTRGQQATLRCSPISGHTSVYWYQQALGLGLQFLLWYDEGEERNRGNFPPRFSGRQFPNYSSELNVNALELEDSALYLCASSLGTGEAPLHFGNGTRLTVT.

There are many counts of this clonotype. This rearrangement joins TRBV7-9 to TRBJ2-7; no definite D call. The ends were cut back, 5 bases at V and 2 bases at J, with 10 bases in the middle. CDR3 length equals 13 residues. Germline loops: CDR1 SEHNR, CDR2 FQNEAQ (reference sequence). DNA for the CDR3: TGTGCCAGCAGCCGCTTTCGGACCTACGAGCAGTACTTC. Translation: CASSRFRTYEQYF. The full variable domain, with the rest looked up from reference TRBV7-9 and TRBJ2-7, is DTGVSQNPRHKITKRGQNVTFRCDPISEHNRLYWYRQTLGQGPEFLTYFQNEAQLEKSRLLSDRFSAERPKGSFSTLEIQRTEQGDSAMYLCASSRFRTYEQYFGPGTRLTVT.

This clonotype was counted a single time. The chain couples TRBV10-3 to TRBJ1-5, with D unresolved. This CDR3 region has 15 residues. Germline assignment: CDR1 ENHRY and CDR2 SYGVKD. V was clipped by 4 bases and J by 4 bases, with 14 bases between them. CDR3 nucleotide sequence: TGTGCCATCAGTGCAAGTGAGGATAGTAATCAGCCCCAGCATTTT. It translates to CAISASEDSNQPQHF.

The table lists this clonotype with a few counts. V and J are TRBV5-6 and TRBJ1-5; no reliable D call. Trimming removed 1 base at V and 0 bases at J, with 17 bases between. Germline CDR1 is SGHDT and CDR2 is YYEEEE. The CDR3 is made up of 18 amino acids. In DNA form, the CDR3 reads TGTGCCAGCAGCTTGTACCAGTCTGGCGTGTATAGCAATCAGCCCCAGCATTTT. Residues: CASSLYQSGVYSNQPQHF. The entire variable domain, with the rest obtained from reference TRBV5-6 and TRBJ1-5, is as follows: DAGVTQSPTHLIKTRGQQVTLRCSPKSGHDTVSWYQQALGQGPQFIFQYYEEEERQRGNFPDRFSGHQFPNYSSELNVNALLLGDSALYLCASSLYQSGVYSNQPQHFGDGTRLSIL.

The sample holds many counts of this clonotype. The gene calls are TRBV9 and TRBJ1-3, with TRBD1 identical over 7 bases. The CDR3 has 16 residues. Germline assignment: CDR1 SGDLS and CDR2 YYNGEE. Trimming removed 4 bases from V and 0 bases from J; junction bases left unmatched: 7. The CDR3 is CASSLTGQYSGNTIYF. The CDR3 DNA follows: TGTGCCAGCAGCTTGACGGGACAGTACTCTGGAAACACCATATATTTT. The whole variable domain, filled in from reference TRBV9 and TRBJ1-3, reads DSGVTQTPKHLITATGQRVTLRCSPRSGDLSVYWYQQSLDQGLQFLIQYYNGEERAKGNILERFSAQQFPDLHSELNLSSLELGDSALYFCASSLTGQYSGNTIYFGEGSWLTVV.

The chain carries TRBV7-2 and TRBJ1-2, with a possible D match to TRBD1 (5 bases). Germline V CDR1 and CDR2: SGHTA, FQGNSA. CDR3 length equals 13 residues. Trimming removed 4 bases at V and 8 bases at J, with 14 bases between. In DNA, the CDR3 is TGTGCCAGCAGCTCCTCGGGGGGGACGGGCTACACCTTC. Amino acid sequence: CASSSSGGTGYTF.

This chain connects TRBV2 to TRBJ2-1; D ambiguous. The CDR3 is 13 residues long. Germline V gives CDR1 SNHLY, CDR2 FYNNEI. Trimming stripped 3 bases from V and 4 bases from J, with 7 bases between. CDR3 in amino acids: CASSDRPYNEQFF. The CDR3 nucleotides are TGTGCCAGCAGTGACAGGCCATACAATGAGCAGTTCTTC.

The chain couples TRBV29-1 to TRBJ2-2; D is tentatively TRBD1 or TRBD2 (5 bases each). V lost 4 bases, J lost 7 bases, and 16 bases lay in between. Per the germline V gene, CDR1 is SQVTM and CDR2 is ANQGSEA. The CDR3 is 14 residues long. CDR3 loop: CSVGVQGPFGELFF. The CDR3 nucleotides are TGCAGCGTTGGGGTCCAGGGACCTTTCGGGGAGCTGTTTTTT.

With respect to this clonotype: A junction boundary mismatches the germline segment, possibly from a read error. This chain links TRBV10-3 with TRBJ2-7; D gene uncertain. CDR1 is ENHRY, CDR2 SYGVKD, per germline. The CDR3 length is 14 residues. The CDR3 DNA is TGTGCCAGCAGTTACTCGGCCAGTTCCTACGAGCAGTACTTC. Amino acids: CASSYSASSYEQYF.

The chain carries TRBV19 and TRBJ1-5; possible D gene TRBD1, 5 bases. Trimming pared 3 bases from V and 3 bases from J, leaving 30 bases between. The germline V gene encodes CDR1 LNHDA and CDR2 SQIVND (reference sequence). This CDR3 comprises 21 residues. The CDR3 sequence is CASSISTSQGPGFFVNQPQHF. CDR3 nucleotide sequence: TGTGCCAGTAGTATTTCGACCTCCCAAGGGCCAGGGTTTTTTGTCAATCAGCCCCAGCATTTT. The full variable domain, its missing parts supplied by reference TRBV19 and TRBJ1-5, is DGGITQSPKYLFRKEGQNVTLSCEQNLNHDAMYWYRQDPGQGLRLIYYSQIVNDFQKGDIAEGYSVSREKKESFPLTVTSAQKNPTAFYLCASSISTSQGPGFFVNQPQHFGDGTRLSIL.